These T cell receptor beta chains were read from a single sample in a study of blood T cell repertoires in COVID-19. Assay: immunoSEQ multiplex PCR; the TCRdb copy retains only in-frame clones and omits some. The table includes 85,000 to 120,000 clones, 87% detected once. The sequenced sample consisted of peripheral blood. The receptors derive from a woman between 50 and 59 years old with COVID-19, enrolled during active disease. The CDR3 runs from the conserved cysteine through the conserved F or W. The D gene is left open where the match is weak. Some rows mark clone size as missing; the rest say once, few, many or name a class of expanded clone.

TRBJ1-2 | TRBV7-3 | 13 | NA | NA | CASSTIPGDGYTF | TGTGCCAGCAGTACGATCCCGGGGGATGGCTACACCTTC
TRBJ1-1 | TRBV4-2 | 14 | NA | few | CASSQARENTEAFF | TGTGCCAGCAGCCAAGCCCGGGAGAACACTGAAGCTTTCTTT
TRBJ2-2 | TRBV14 | 17 | NA | NA | CASSSLGLSSNTGELFF | TGTGCCAGCAGCTCACTGGGCTTGTCTTCAAACACCGGGGAGCTGTTTTTT
TRBJ1-1 | TRBV29-1 | 12 | NA | NA | CSAGGRNTEAFF | TGCAGCGCCGGCGGTAGGAACACTGAAGCTTTCTTT
TRBJ2-7 | TRBV27 | 15 | TRBD2 | NA | CASSLRTSGGYEQYF | TGTGCCAGCAGTTTACGGACTAGCGGGGGCTACGAGCAGTACTTC
TRBJ2-7 | TRBV7-2 | 13 | NA | NA | CASSLGLVNEQYF | TGTGCCAGCAGCTTAGGTCTAGTCAACGAGCAGTACTTC
TRBJ2-5 | TRBV7-9 | 14 | NA | NA | CASSLGAYQETQYF | TGTGCCAGCAGCTTGGGGGCGTACCAAGAGACCCAGTACTTC
TRBJ2-2 | TRBV4-3 | 16 | TRBD1 | NA | CARIIRTGDQAGELFF | TGCGCCAGGATAATACGGACAGGGGATCAGGCCGGGGAGCTGTTTTTT
TRBJ2-3 | TRBV7-2 | 13 | NA | few | CASSSSYTDTQYF | TGTGCCAGCAGCTCGAGCTACACAGATACGCAGTATTTT
TRBJ2-2 | TRBV4-1 | 15 | NA | NA | CASSQGDWSTGELFF | TGCGCCAGCAGCCAAGGGGACTGGAGCACCGGGGAGCTGTTTTTT
TRBJ2-5 | TRBV5-1 | 13 | NA | NA | CASSFRDQETQYF | TGCGCCAGCAGCTTCCGGGATCAAGAGACCCAGTACTTC
TRBJ2-1 | TRBV7-3 | 14 | NA | NA | CASSLYRESNEQFF | TGTGCCAGCAGCTTATACAGGGAGAGTAATGAGCAGTTCTTC
TRBJ1-3 | TRBV18 | 16 | NA | NA | CASREGMGTAGNTIYF | TGTGCCAGCAGAGAAGGAATGGGGACTGCTGGAAACACCATATATTTT
TRBJ2-5 | TRBV12-3/TRBV12-4 | 12 | NA | NA | CASSFNRETQYF | TGTGCCAGCAGTTTTAACCGGGAGACCCAGTACTTC
TRBJ2-2 | TRBV18 | 16 | TRBD1 | NA | CASSPEWQGDTGELFF | TGTGCCAGCTCACCAGAGTGGCAGGGGGACACCGGGGAGCTGTTTTTT
TRBJ2-2 | TRBV7-2 | 15 | NA | once | CASSTSGSGTGELFF | TGTGCCAGCAGCACGTCGGGTTCCGGGACCGGGGAGCTGTTTTTT
TRBJ1-4 | TRBV27 | 15 | NA | once | CASSYTTYSNEKLFF | TGTGCCAGCAGTTATACGACATATTCCAATGAAAAACTGTTTTTT